Listed here are 17 T cell receptor beta chains from one sample, sequenced in a study of T cells after yellow fever vaccination. One entry per CDR3 protein results from TCRdb running MiXCR on the 5' RACE reads. Of some 99,000 distinct CDR3 sequences in the sample, about 6% were seen once. The sequences come from CD8+ T cells sorted from PBMCs, collected 10 days after the yellow fever booster vaccination. These receptors originate from a man between 18 and 35 years old who received the YFV17D yellow fever vaccine.

The genes are TRBV7-8 and TRBJ1-3; TRBD1 is a possible D gene (5 bases). The CDR3 loop spans 14 amino acids. Trimming took 5 bases from V and 0 from J, leaving 8 bases between them. CDR1 and CDR2 (germline): SGHVS, FQNEAQ. The CDR3 nucleotides read TGTGCCAGCAGCGAGACAGCCTCTGGAAACACCATATATTTT. It yields the protein CASSETASGNTIYF.

This chain joins TRBV24-1 and TRBJ2-1; 9 bases align to TRBD1. From germline, CDR1 is KGHDR and CDR2 SFDVKD. With 5 bases clipped from V and 6 bases from J, the junction kept 13 bases outside the gene matches. This CDR3 region has 17 residues. CDR3 DNA sequence: TGTGCCACCAGTGCCTACGGGACGGACAGGGGTGGCAATGAGCAGTTCTTC. Translating gives CATSAYGTDRGGNEQFF.

The chain links TRBV6-6 to TRBJ1-1; D not certain. Germline V gene lookup returns CDR1 MNHNY and CDR2 SVGAGI (reference sequence). The CDR3 runs to 11 residues. With 2 bases removed from V and 6 bases from J, the gap between germline ends came to 4 bases. The CDR3 protein is CASSYAAEAFF. The CDR3 nucleotides read TGTGCCAGCAGTTACGCTGCTGAAGCTTTCTTT.

The V and J genes are TRBV6-5 and TRBJ2-3; 10 bases fit TRBD2. The J segment lost 1 base and the V segment lost 7 bases, leaving 2 bases of the junction unmatched. CDR3 length: 14 amino acids. Germline CDR1 reads MNHEY; CDR2 reads SVGAGI. CDR3 coding DNA: TGTGCCAGCACAGGACTAGCGGGCACAGATACGCAGTATTTT. Encoded protein: CASTGLAGTDTQYF.

For the CDR3, the DNA is TGTGCCAGCAGTGAATGGACAGGGATAGAGACCCAGTACTTC. It encodes CASSEWTGIETQYF. The chain couples TRBV6-1 to TRBJ2-5; TRBD1 aligns across 8 bases. The J segment lost 4 bases and the V segment lost 2 bases, leaving 3 bases of the junction unmatched. The germline CDR1 and CDR2 sequences are MNHNS and SASEGT. The CDR3 contains 14 residues.

This clonotype was seen a few times. The CDR3 sequence: CASSNLAGGREGTEAFF. The DNA for the CDR3 is TGTGCCAGCAGTAACCTGGCGGGGGGTCGGGAGGGCACTGAAGCTTTCTTT. V is TRBV6-5 and J is TRBJ1-1, with D perhaps matching TRBD1 (5 bases). CDR1 is MNHEY, CDR2 SVGAGI, per germline. The germline V and J ends were trimmed by 5 bases and 4 bases, with 23 bases remaining between them. The length of the CDR3 is 17 residues.

This clonotype showed up many times. The chain joins TRBV12-3 or TRBV12-4 to TRBJ1-1; the D is unclear. CDR3 length equals 12 residues. Between the trimmed V and J ends, which lost 1 base and 4 bases, there was a span of 4 bases. The CDR3 protein is CASSLGATEAFF. As DNA, the CDR3 is TGTGCCAGCAGTTTAGGGGCCACTGAAGCTTTCTTT.

A note on this clonotype: Given a much more abundant clone one base away, this may be a read error. The rearrangement links TRBV5-5 to TRBJ2-7, with 8 bases aligning to TRBD2. Germline loops: CDR1 SGHKS, CDR2 YYEKEE (reference sequence). This CDR3 is built from 15 residues. The chain's CDR3 is CSSSLAPGGALEQYF. The CDR3 DNA follows: TGTTCCAGCAGCTTGGCACCCGGGGGGGCGCTGGAGCAGTACTTC. The whole variable domain, remainder taken from reference TRBV5-5 and TRBJ2-7, is DAGVTQSPTHLIKTRGQQVTLRCSPISGHKSVSWYQQVLGQGPQFIFQYYEKEERGRGNFPDRFSARQFPNYSSELNVNALLLGDSALYLCSSSLAPGGALEQYFGPGTRLTVT.

V usage is TRBV5-1 and J usage is TRBJ2-3; D not certain. The CDR3 is 17 residues long. Trimming removed 6 bases at V and 2 bases at J, with 22 bases between. Germline V lookup: CDR1 SGHRS, CDR2 YFSETQ. The CDR3 coding sequence is TGCGCCAGCACCCATCTAGACCGCTTTTATTCCACAGATACGCAGTATTTT. Amino acids: CASTHLDRFYSTDTQYF.

Only a few counts were recorded for this clonotype. The chain links TRBV29-1 to TRBJ1-1; D may be TRBD1 (5 bases). Per the germline V gene, CDR1 is SQVTM and CDR2 is ANQGSEA. V shed 6 bases and J shed 1 base, with 9 bases lying between them. The CDR3 contains 12 residues. CDR3 in amino acids: CSVRDGNTEAFF. The DNA of the CDR3 is TGCAGCGTCAGGGACGGGAACACTGAAGCTTTCTTT.

The chain links TRBV4-3 to TRBJ2-1; D ambiguous. Per germline, CDR1 LGHNA and CDR2 YSLEER. This CDR3 is built from 13 residues. Between the trimmed V and J ends, which lost 4 bases and 6 bases, there was a span of 10 bases. The CDR3 coding sequence is TGCGCCAGCAGCCCCTCTACGATCAATGAGCAGTTCTTC. The encoded protein is CASSPSTINEQFF.

The genes are TRBV11-1 and TRBJ1-1; D unresolved. V was trimmed by 4 bases and J by 7 bases, leaving 13 bases between them. The CDR3 totals 13 residues. Germline V gene data show CDR1 as SGHAT and CDR2 as FQDESV (reference sequence). CDR3 DNA: TGTGCCAGCAGCTCAACGGGGAGTTATGAAGCTTTCTTT. Its translation is CASSSTGSYEAFF.

The V gene is TRBV7-2, the J gene TRBJ2-3, with 10 bases that match TRBD2. Per the germline V gene, CDR1 is SGHTA and CDR2 is FQGNSA. This CDR3 contains 17 residues. The junction had 11 bases not matched to a gene; V was cut back by 5 bases and J by 3 bases. DNA of the CDR3: TGTGCCAGCAGCCCAGAGGAGCGGGGGGGGATTACAGATACGCAGTATTTT. It is translated as CASSPEERGGITDTQYF.

In DNA form, the CDR3 reads TGTGCCAGCAGCCAGGGGACCGCCGTATCCCAAGAGACCCAGTACTTC. It encodes CASSQGTAVSQETQYF. The chain employs TRBV11-2 and TRBJ2-5, with a possible D match to TRBD1 (6 bases). V lost 5 bases to trimming and J lost 1 base, with 17 bases between them. Per the germline V gene, CDR1 is SGHAT and CDR2 is FQNNGV. The CDR3 is 16 amino acids.

The chain links TRBV5-1 to TRBJ1-1; D is possibly TRBD1 (5 bases). V was shortened by 4 bases and J by 1 base, with 14 bases between the two germline ends. The CDR3 runs to 15 residues. Looked up from germline, CDR1 is SGHRS and CDR2 is YFSETQ. The DNA for the CDR3 is TGCGCCAGCAGCCCCTACGGGGCTTCGAACACTGAAGCTTTCTTT. This translates into CASSPYGASNTEAFF. The whole variable domain, filled in from reference TRBV5-1 and TRBJ1-1, reads KAGVTQTPRYLIKTRGQQVTLSCSPISGHRSVSWYQQTPGQGLQFLFEYFSETQRNKGNFPGRFSGRQFSNSRSEMNVSTLELGDSALYLCASSPYGASNTEAFFGQGTRLTVV.

This clonotype was found a few times. The rearrangement joins TRBV7-8 to TRBJ1-2; 8 bases are a match to TRBD1. The J segment lost 4 bases and the V segment lost 5 bases, leaving 6 bases of the junction unmatched. This CDR3 has 14 residues. Germline lookup yields CDR1 SGHVS and CDR2 FQNEAQ. The DNA for the CDR3 is TGTGCCAGCAGCCCCCCCGGGACAGGCTATGGCTACACCTTC. It codes for CASSPPGTGYGYTF.

This clonotype showed up many times. The chain couples TRBV11-2 to TRBJ2-4; the D is unclear. V gave up 1 base and J gave up 7 bases, with 2 bases separating them. This CDR3 has 11 amino acids. Germline values: CDR1 SGHAT, CDR2 FQNNGV. The CDR3 coding sequence is TGTGCCAGCAGCTTAGGGAACATTCAGTACTTC. It translates to CASSLGNIQYF.